This T cell receptor (beta chain) is from a study of cytotoxic CD8 clonotypes in ibrutinib-treated CLL. The junction had 12 bases not matched to a gene; V was cut back by 5 bases and J by 15 bases. The CDR3 is 15 residues long. CDR1 is SNHLY, CDR2 FYNNEI, per germline. Profiled with immunoSEQ multiplex PCR; TCRdb holds only in-frame clones, not every one. The sample has around 42,000 clones; approximately 65% are singletons. The rearrangement uses TRBV2 and TRBJ2-1, with TRBD2 identical over 14 bases. The TCR was taken from a human donor with chronic lymphocytic leukemia. The starting material was PBMCs, obtained after 24 months of ibrutinib treatment. The CDR3 bases are TGTGCCAGCAGTCCGACCGGGACTAGCGGGGGAGGTCCGTTCTTC. It specifies CASSPTGTSGGGPFF.